This TCR beta chain was observed in a study of blood T cell repertoires in COVID-19. Overall study: T cells, B-cell-depleted T cells, or PBMCs provided the cDNA or gDNA that served as material.

Per the original data handling: Amplification of reference gene primers provided the estimated nucleated cell counts. Clones were sequenced by immunoSEQ multiplex PCR, and TCRdb holds only the in-frame ones, with some missing. From that table come the V and J calls and clone size; the DNA was used to work out D and trimming. The sample includes more than 150,000 clones, roughly 90% seen only once; the top ten take around 6.5%. The CDR3 length is 16 residues. The V gene's germline CDR1 is LNHDA and CDR2 SQIVND (reference sequence). V was cut by 7 bases and J by 0 bases, with 15 bases left in between. Recruits, aged about 18 to 90 years, lived in around 24 US areas. Participants' reported clinical history set cohort assignment.

This rearrangement joins TRBV19 to TRBJ2-2; maybe TRBD2 (6 bases). Sequencing was performed on PBMCs or T cells enriched from blood (not recorded which). This TCR came from a woman aged 50 to 60 who had recovered from COVID-19. CDR3 bases: TGTGCCAGTAACCCGCGGGGCGCCGCGAACACCGGGGAGCTGTTTTTT. As protein: CASNPRGAANTGELFF.